These 4 T cell receptor beta chains came from one sample sequenced in a study of a mutant IDH1 vaccine in newly diagnosed glioma. Sequenced by immunoSEQ multiplex PCR; TCRdb stores in-frame clones only, minus some. The data contain roughly 48,000 clones, 76% of them singletons. For these receptors, no antigen is known. Indicated time point: week 35, safety follow-up. Every vaccination contained 300 ug of the mutant IDH1 20-mer peptide and was paired with topical imiquimod. The source was PBMCs, collected from a glioma patient whose treatment included an IDH1 peptide vaccine. The receptors were sampled from a man in his forties with glioma.

The chain links TRBV2 to TRBJ2-3; TRBD1 aligns across 7 bases. Germline values: CDR1 SNHLY, CDR2 FYNNEI. V gave up 6 bases and J gave up 2 bases; unmatched junction bases: 5. The CDR3 has 14 residues. For the CDR3, the DNA is TGTGCCAGCAGATTGGGACAGACCACAGATACGCAGTATTTT. Its protein is CASRLGQTTDTQYF.

The gene calls are TRBV7-2 and TRBJ1-4; D remains unclear. Germline values: CDR1 SGHTA, CDR2 FQGNSA. Between the trimmed V and J ends, which lost 3 bases and 4 bases, there was a span of 12 bases. This CDR3 contains 15 residues. The DNA for the CDR3 is TGTGCCAGCAGCTTGGGCCGGGCTGGTAATGAAAAACTGTTTTTT. Protein product: CASSLGRAGNEKLFF.

This clone was counted only a few times. The chain joins TRBV30 to TRBJ2-6, with no clear D. The CDR3 totals 15 residues. CDR1 is GTSNPN, CDR2 SVGIG, per germline (reference sequence). Deletions cut 3 bases from V and 2 bases from J, with 11 bases between. CDR3 nucleotide sequence: TGTGCCTGGAGCCAAAAACGGGCTGGGGCCAACGTCCTGACTTTC. Its translation is CAWSQKRAGANVLTF.

The genes are TRBV10-3 and TRBJ2-5; either TRBD1 or TRBD2 may fit D (6 bases each). CDR3 length: 15 residues. Germline lookup yields CDR1 ENHRY and CDR2 SYGVKD. V lost 8 bases to trimming and J lost 7 bases, with 23 bases between them. The DNA of the CDR3 is TGTGCCATCCCAACAGGGAAGGCCCCGGGGGTGACCCAGTACTTC. Translating it yields CAIPTGKAPGVTQYF.